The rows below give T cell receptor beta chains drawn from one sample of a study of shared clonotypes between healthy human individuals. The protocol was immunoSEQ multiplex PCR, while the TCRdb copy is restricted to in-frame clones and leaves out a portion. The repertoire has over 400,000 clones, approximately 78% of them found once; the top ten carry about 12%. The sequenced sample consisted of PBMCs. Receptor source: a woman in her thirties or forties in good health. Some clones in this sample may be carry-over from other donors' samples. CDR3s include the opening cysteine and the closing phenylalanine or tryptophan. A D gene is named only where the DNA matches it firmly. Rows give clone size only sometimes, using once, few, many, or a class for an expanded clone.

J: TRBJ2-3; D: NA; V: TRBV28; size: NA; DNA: TGTGCCAGCAGTTCCTCAGGGATTCTCACAGATACGCAGTATTTT; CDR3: CASSSSGILTDTQYF
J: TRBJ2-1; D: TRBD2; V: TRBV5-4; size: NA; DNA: TGTGCCAGCAGCAAAACCTCTAGCGGGAGAACATGGCATGAGCAGTTCTTC; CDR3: CASSKTSSGRTWHEQFF
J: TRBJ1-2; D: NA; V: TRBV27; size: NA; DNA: TGTGCCAGCAGTTTCGCGGCAGGCTATGGCTACACCTTC; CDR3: CASSFAAGYGYTF
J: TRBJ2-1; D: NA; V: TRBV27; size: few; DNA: TGTGCCAGCAGTTCCCGGGACCGTCCCACTACGATGGGGCAGTTCTTC; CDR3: CASSSRDRPTTMGQFF
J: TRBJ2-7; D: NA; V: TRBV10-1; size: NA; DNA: TGCGCCAGCAGTGATTCCGCAGGGAGCTCCTACGAGCAGTACTTC; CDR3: CASSDSAGSSYEQYF
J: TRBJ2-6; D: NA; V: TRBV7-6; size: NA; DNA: TGTGCCAGCAGCATGGGACCGGGCGCTGGGGCCAACGTCCTGACTTTC; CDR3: CASSMGPGAGANVLTF
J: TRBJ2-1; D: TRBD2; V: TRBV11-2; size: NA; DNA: TGTGCCAGCAGCTTAGCGCCTAGCGGCTACAATGAGCAGTTCTTC; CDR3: CASSLAPSGYNEQFF
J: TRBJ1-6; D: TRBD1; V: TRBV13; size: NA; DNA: TGTGCCAGCAGATCGGGGACAGGGATTAATTCACCCCTCCACTTT; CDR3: CASRSGTGINSPLHF
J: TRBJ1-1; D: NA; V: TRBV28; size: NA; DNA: TGTGCCACGCAGGGTGGGAACACTGAAGCTTTCTTT; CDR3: CATQGGNTEAFF
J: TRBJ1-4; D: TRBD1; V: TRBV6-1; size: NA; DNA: TGTGCCAGCAGTGGAGTGTGGGGACAGACTAATGAAAAACTGTTTTTT; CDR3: CASSGVWGQTNEKLFF
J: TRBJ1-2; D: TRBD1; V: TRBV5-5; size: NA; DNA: TGTGCCAGCAGCCAGGGGGGCCCAAGGCTTAACTATGGCTACACCTTC; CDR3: CASSQGGPRLNYGYTF
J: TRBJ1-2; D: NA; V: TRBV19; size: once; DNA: TGTGCCAGTACCGCAACAGCTAGCTATGGCTACACCTTC; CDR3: CASTATASYGYTF
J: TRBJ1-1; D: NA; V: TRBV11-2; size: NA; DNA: TGTGCCAGCAGCTCAAGTCCACAGCTTGAAGCTTTCTTT; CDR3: CASSSSPQLEAFF
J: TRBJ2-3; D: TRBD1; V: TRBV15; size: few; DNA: TGTGCCACCAGCATCAGGGGGACCGAAGGAGATACGCAGTATTTT; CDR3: CATSIRGTEGDTQYF
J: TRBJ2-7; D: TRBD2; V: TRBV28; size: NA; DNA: TGTGCCAGCAGCCGCGGACTAGCGGGAGCTCCCTACGAGCAGTACTTC; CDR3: CASSRGLAGAPYEQYF
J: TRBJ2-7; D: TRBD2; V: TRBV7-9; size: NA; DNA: TGTGCCAGCAGCTTGCTTAGCGGGAGGGGTTACGAGCAGTACTTC; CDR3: CASSLLSGRGYEQYF
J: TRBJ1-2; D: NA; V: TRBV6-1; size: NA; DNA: TGTGCCAGCAGTGAAGAAACGGCCTATGGCTACACCTTC; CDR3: CASSEETAYGYTF
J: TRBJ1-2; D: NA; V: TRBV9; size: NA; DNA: TGTGCCAGCAGCCCCGCGTTCCATGGCTACACCTTC; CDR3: CASSPAFHGYTF
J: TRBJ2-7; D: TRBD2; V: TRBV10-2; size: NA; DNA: TGCGCCAGCAGTGAGTCAAGCGGGGCTACCTACGAGCAGTACTTC; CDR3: CASSESSGATYEQYF
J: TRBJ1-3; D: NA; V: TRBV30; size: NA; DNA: TGTGCCTGGAGTCCCGGGCCCAACTCTGGAAACACCATATATTTT; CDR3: CAWSPGPNSGNTIYF
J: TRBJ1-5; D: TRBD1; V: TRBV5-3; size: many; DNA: TGTGCCAGAAGCGGGACAGGGGCAAAAAATCAGCCCCAGCATTTT; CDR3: CARSGTGAKNQPQHF
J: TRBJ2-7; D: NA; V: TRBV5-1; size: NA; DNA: TGCGCCAGCAGCTTTGATCACCCTGATGAGCAGTACTTC; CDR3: CASSFDHPDEQYF
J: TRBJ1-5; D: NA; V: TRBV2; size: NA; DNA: TGTGCCACCTCACCCCCGCTAGGTCAGCCCCAGCATTTT; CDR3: CATSPPLGQPQHF
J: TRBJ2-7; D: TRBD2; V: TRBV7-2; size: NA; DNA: TGTGCCAGCAGCTTAGGCTGGACTAGCTACGAGCAGTACTTC; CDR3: CASSLGWTSYEQYF
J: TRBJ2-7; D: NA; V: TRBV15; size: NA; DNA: TGTGCCACCAGCAGAGATCGTGGCTACGAGCAGTACTTC; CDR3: CATSRDRGYEQYF
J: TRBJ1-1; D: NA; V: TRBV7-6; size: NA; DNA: TGTGCCAGCAGCTTAGTGGAGGGCACTGAAGCTTTCTTT; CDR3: CASSLVEGTEAFF
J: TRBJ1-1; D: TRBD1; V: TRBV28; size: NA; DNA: TGTGCCAGCAGACCAACCCCGACAGGGGGCACTGAAGCTTTCTTT; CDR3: CASRPTPTGGTEAFF